This T cell receptor (beta chain) emerged from a study of CD8 T cells in Susac syndrome. Germline V lookup: CDR1 SQVTM, CDR2 ANQGSEA. The length of the CDR3 is 11 residues. The V segment lost 8 bases and the J segment 6 bases; nucleotides outside the gene matches: 3. Reverse transcription of about 0.45 to 1 ug RNA was performed with random hexamers. With immunoSEQ multiplex PCR, TCR beta CDR3 was amplified across 54 Vbeta and 13 Jbeta. TCRdb re-called the immunoSEQ multiplex PCR reads through MiXCR, storing one row per CDR3 protein. The data show 200,000 or so distinct CDR3 sequences, nearly 97% seen once. Regarding this clonotype: Its target is not known.

Findings of the study overall: The TCR sequencing and HLA analysis in the study involved a relatively small number of individuals, as the study acknowledged.

The chain recombines TRBV29-1 with TRBJ1-2; 10 bases are a match to TRBD1. This clonotype originated in a human donor with multiple sclerosis. Source material: CD4+ T cells from PBMCs. CDR3 residues: CSSGQGNGYTF. CDR3 DNA sequence: TGCAGCTCGGGACAGGGGAATGGCTACACCTTC.